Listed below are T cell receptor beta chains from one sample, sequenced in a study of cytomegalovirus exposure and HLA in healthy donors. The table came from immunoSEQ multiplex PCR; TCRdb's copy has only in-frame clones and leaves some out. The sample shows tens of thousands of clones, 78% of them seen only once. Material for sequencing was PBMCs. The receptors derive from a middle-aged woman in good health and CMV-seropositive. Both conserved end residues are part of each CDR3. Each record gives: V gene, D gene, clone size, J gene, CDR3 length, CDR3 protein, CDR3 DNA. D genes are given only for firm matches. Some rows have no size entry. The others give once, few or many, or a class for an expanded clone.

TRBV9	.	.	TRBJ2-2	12	CASSAWLGELFF	TGTGCCAGCAGCGCATGGCTCGGGGAGCTGTTTTTT
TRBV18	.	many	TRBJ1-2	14	CASLMVTGSVDYTF	TGTGCCAGCCTTATGGTGACAGGATCAGTTGACTACACCTTC
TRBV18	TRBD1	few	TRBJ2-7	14	CASSRDRGYDEQYF	TGTGCCAGCTCGAGGGACAGGGGGTATGACGAGCAGTACTTC
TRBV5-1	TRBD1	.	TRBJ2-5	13	CASSSGGWETQYF	TGCGCCAGCAGCTCAGGGGGCTGGGAGACCCAGTACTTC
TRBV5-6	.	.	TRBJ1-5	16	CASSTGGQGSWQPQHF	TGTGCCAGCAGCACCGGGGGGCAGGGATCTTGGCAGCCCCAGCATTTT
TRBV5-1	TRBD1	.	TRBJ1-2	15	CATRLWDSNNYGYTF	TGCGCCACCAGATTGTGGGACAGCAATAACTATGGCTACACCTTC
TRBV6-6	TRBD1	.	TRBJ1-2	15	CASSYFPGQGYGYTF	TGTGCCAGCAGTTACTTCCCGGGACAGGGTTATGGCTACACCTTC
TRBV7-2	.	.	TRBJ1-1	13	CASSQNRVTEAFF	TGTGCCAGCAGCCAGAACAGAGTCACTGAAGCTTTCTTT
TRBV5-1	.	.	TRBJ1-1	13	CASSLQANTEAFF	TGCGCCAGCAGCTTACAGGCGAACACTGAAGCTTTCTTT
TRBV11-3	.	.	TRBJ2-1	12	CASGDTGNEQFF	TGTGCCAGTGGGGACACGGGCAATGAGCAGTTCTTC
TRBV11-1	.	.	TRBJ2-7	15	CASSFSATRGYEQYF	TGTGCCAGCAGCTTTTCCGCTACCAGGGGATACGAGCAGTACTTC
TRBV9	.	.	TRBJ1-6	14	CASSVGRGISPLHF	TGTGCCAGCAGCGTAGGCAGGGGAATTTCACCCCTCCACTTT
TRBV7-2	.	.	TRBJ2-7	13	CASSLDFSYEQYF	TGTGCCAGCAGCTTAGACTTCTCCTACGAGCAGTACTTC
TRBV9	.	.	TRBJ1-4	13	CASSETGGEKLFF	TGTGCCAGCAGCGAGACAGGAGGCGAAAAACTGTTTTTT
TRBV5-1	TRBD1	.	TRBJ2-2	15	CASSLRQGVGGELFF	TGCGCCAGCAGCTTGCGACAGGGGGTTGGCGGGGAGCTGTTTTTT
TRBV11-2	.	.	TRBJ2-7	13	CASSLDKRGEQYF	TGTGCCAGCAGCTTAGATAAAAGGGGCGAGCAGTACTTC
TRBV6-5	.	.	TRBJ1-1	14	CASSFLTGNTEAFF	TGTGCCAGCAGTTTCTTGACAGGGAACACTGAAGCTTTCTTT
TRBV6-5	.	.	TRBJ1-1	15	CASSYGEALNTEAFF	TGTGCCAGCAGTTACGGGGAGGCTTTGAACACTGAAGCTTTCTTT
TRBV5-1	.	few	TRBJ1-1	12	CASSGVNTEAFF	TGCGCCAGTTCCGGGGTGAACACTGAAGCTTTCTTT
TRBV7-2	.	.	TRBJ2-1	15	CASSVQGFRYNEQFF	TGTGCCAGCAGCGTCCAGGGGTTCCGGTACAATGAGCAGTTCTTC
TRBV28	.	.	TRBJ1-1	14	CASSYGLLSPMAFF	TGTGCCAGCAGTTACGGGTTATTGTCGCCCATGGCTTTCTTT
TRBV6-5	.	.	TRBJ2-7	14	CASSAPGHSYEQYF	TGTGCCAGCAGTGCCCCGGGACACTCCTACGAGCAGTACTTC
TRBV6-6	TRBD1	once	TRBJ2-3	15	CASGLGAGGLDTQYF	TGTGCCAGCGGCTTGGGGGCAGGGGGCCTGGATACGCAGTATTTT
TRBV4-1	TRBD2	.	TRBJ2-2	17	CASSRGLAGGDTGELFF	TGCGCCAGCAGTAGGGGACTAGCGGGGGGGGACACCGGGGAGCTGTTTTTT
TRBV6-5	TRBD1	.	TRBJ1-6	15	CASSTKTGGNSPLHF	TGTGCCAGCAGTACAAAGACAGGGGGAAATTCACCCCTCCACTTT
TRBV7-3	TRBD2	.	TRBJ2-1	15	CASSQGTSGGYEQFF	TGTGCCAGCAGCCAAGGGACTAGCGGGGGTTATGAGCAGTTCTTC
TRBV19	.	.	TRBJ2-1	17	CASSMVWGPFPYNEQFF	TGTGCCAGTAGTATGGTCTGGGGGCCCTTTCCTTACAATGAGCAGTTCTTC
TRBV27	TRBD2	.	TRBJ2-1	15	CASSLSIRGGGEQFF	TGTGCCAGCAGTTTATCGATCCGCGGGGGGGGTGAGCAGTTCTTC
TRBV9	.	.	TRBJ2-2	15	CASSVAGSDTGELFF	TGTGCCAGCAGCGTGGCAGGGTCGGACACCGGGGAGCTGTTTTTT
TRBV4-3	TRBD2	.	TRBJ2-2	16	CASSQDLAGDTGELFF	TGCGCCAGCAGCCAAGATCTAGCGGGGGACACCGGGGAGCTGTTTTTT
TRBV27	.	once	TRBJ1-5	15	CASSLVPGNGQPQHF	TGTGCCAGCAGTTTAGTCCCAGGGAATGGTCAGCCCCAGCATTTT
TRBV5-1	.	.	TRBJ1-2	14	CASSLVGGNYGYTF	TGCGCCAGCAGCTTGGTAGGGGGAAACTATGGCTACACCTTC
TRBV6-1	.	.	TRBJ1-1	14	CASSEREVTTEAFF	TGTGCCAGCAGTGAACGGGAGGTCACCACTGAAGCTTTCTTT
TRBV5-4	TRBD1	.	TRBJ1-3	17	CASSTANTGVIGNTIYF	TGTGCCAGCAGCACAGCAAATACAGGGGTTATCGGAAACACCATATATTTT
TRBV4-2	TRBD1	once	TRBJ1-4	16	CASSQDTGQKNEKLFF	TGTGCCAGCAGCCAGGATACGGGACAGAAAAATGAAAAACTGTTTTTT
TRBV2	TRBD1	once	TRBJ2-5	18	CASMSVFWDRGRAETQYF	TGTGCCAGCATGTCTGTTTTTTGGGACAGGGGGCGGGCGGAGACCCAGTACTTC
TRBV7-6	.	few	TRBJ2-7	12	CASSMGGYEQYF	TGTGCCAGCAGCATGGGAGGCTACGAGCAGTACTTC
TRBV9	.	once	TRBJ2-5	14	CASSVASRVETQYF	TGTGCCAGCAGCGTAGCAAGCAGGGTTGAGACCCAGTACTTC
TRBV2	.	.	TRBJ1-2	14	CASSDRGENYGYTF	TGTGCCAGCAGTGACAGGGGAGAGAACTATGGCTACACCTTC
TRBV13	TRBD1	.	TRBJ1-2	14	CASSSDRGIGGYTF	TGTGCCAGCAGCTCGGACAGGGGGATTGGTGGCTACACCTTC
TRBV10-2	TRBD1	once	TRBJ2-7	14	CASSEGQVRGEQYF	TGCGCCAGCAGTGAGGGACAGGTCCGTGGCGAGCAGTACTTC
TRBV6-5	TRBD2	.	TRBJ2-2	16	CASSSRLAGADGELFF	TGTGCCAGCAGTTCCAGACTAGCGGGGGCTGACGGGGAGCTGTTTTTT
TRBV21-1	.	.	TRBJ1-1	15	CASSIIIGDSRGAFF	TGTGCCAGCAGCATAATCATCGGGGACTCGCGGGGGGCTTTCTTT
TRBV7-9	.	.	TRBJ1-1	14	CASSLPPEYPEAFF	TGTGCCAGCAGCTTACCCCCGGAGTACCCTGAAGCTTTCTTT
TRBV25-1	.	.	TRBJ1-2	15	CASSEYMGSNYGYTF	TGTGCCAGCAGTGAATATATGGGCAGTAACTATGGCTACACCTTC
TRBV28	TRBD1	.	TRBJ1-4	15	CASSSPTGGGRKLFF	TGTGCCAGCAGCTCTCCGACAGGGGGCGGGAGAAAACTGTTTTTT
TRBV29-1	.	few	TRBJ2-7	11	CSVENGGVQYF	TGCAGCGTTGAGAATGGAGGGGTGCAGTACTTC
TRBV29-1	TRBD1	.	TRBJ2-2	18	CSVLAIRDRVGYTGELFF	TGCAGCGTCCTAGCTATCCGGGACAGGGTTGGTTACACCGGGGAGCTGTTTTTT
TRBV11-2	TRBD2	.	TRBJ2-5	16	CASSLGGSGAGETQYF	TGTGCCAGCAGCTTAGGGGGTAGCGGGGCTGGGGAGACCCAGTACTTC
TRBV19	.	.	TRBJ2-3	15	CASKRGGGYTDTQYF	TGTGCCAGTAAGAGAGGCGGGGGCTACACAGATACGCAGTATTTT
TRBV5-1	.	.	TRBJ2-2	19	CASSYPREGRGLFTGELFF	TGCGCCAGCAGCTACCCGAGGGAAGGGCGGGGGCTTTTCACCGGGGAGCTGTTTTTT